These T cell receptor beta chains were read from a single sample in a study of cytomegalovirus exposure and HLA in healthy donors. Data came from immunoSEQ multiplex PCR; TCRdb stores just in-frame clones and leaves some out. The table lists about 64,000 clones, 60% to 85% of them singletons. The source material was PBMCs. The source is a male donor in good health and CMV-seropositive. Each CDR3 is given with its conserved first and last residue. A D gene is named only where the DNA matches it firmly. Clone size is not always given. Where it is, it says once, few, many or a class for expanded clones.

v_call: TRBV28
clone_size: .
d_call: .
j_call: TRBJ1-5
cdr3_nt: TGTGCCAGCAGATACGAGGGCGTAATTCAGCCCCAGCATTTT
cdr3_aa: CASRYEGVIQPQHF

v_call: TRBV7-2
clone_size: .
d_call: TRBD1
j_call: TRBJ1-6
cdr3_nt: TGTGCCAGCAGCTCATCGGGACAGAATAATTCACCCCTCCACTTT
cdr3_aa: CASSSSGQNNSPLHF

v_call: TRBV4-1
clone_size: medium-sized
d_call: TRBD1
j_call: TRBJ1-1
cdr3_nt: TGCGCCAGCAGCCCACTGACAGGGGCCACTGAAGCTTTCTTT
cdr3_aa: CASSPLTGATEAFF

v_call: TRBV27
clone_size: .
d_call: TRBD1
j_call: TRBJ1-2
cdr3_nt: TGTGCCAGCAGACGAGGGACAGGGGGTTATGGCTACACCTTC
cdr3_aa: CASRRGTGGYGYTF

v_call: TRBV19
clone_size: .
d_call: .
j_call: TRBJ1-1
cdr3_nt: TGTGCCAGTGGCACAGGGTTTAGGGGTGACACTGAAGCTTTCTTT
cdr3_aa: CASGTGFRGDTEAFF

v_call: TRBV5-4
clone_size: .
d_call: TRBD1
j_call: TRBJ1-2
cdr3_nt: TGTGCCAGCACATCAGGGGGGTCTAACTATGGCTACACCTTC
cdr3_aa: CASTSGGSNYGYTF

v_call: TRBV30
clone_size: .
d_call: TRBD1
j_call: TRBJ2-3
cdr3_nt: TGTGCCTGGAGCAGGGGGCTGTCGTCAGATACGCAGTATTTT
cdr3_aa: CAWSRGLSSDTQYF

v_call: TRBV19
clone_size: .
d_call: TRBD1
j_call: TRBJ2-7
cdr3_nt: TGTGCCAGTAGTTCCCGGGACAGGGCCGAGCAGTACTTC
cdr3_aa: CASSSRDRAEQYF

v_call: TRBV6-6
clone_size: .
d_call: .
j_call: TRBJ1-4
cdr3_nt: TGTGCCAGCAGTGATCAGGGTTTACGAGGTGAAAAACTGTTTTTT
cdr3_aa: CASSDQGLRGEKLFF

v_call: TRBV6-5
clone_size: .
d_call: .
j_call: TRBJ2-7
cdr3_nt: TGTGCCAGCAGTTACTCCGCCAGCCTGACGAGGGAGCAGTACTTC
cdr3_aa: CASSYSASLTREQYF

v_call: TRBV21-1
clone_size: .
d_call: .
j_call: TRBJ2-7
cdr3_nt: TGTGCCAGCAGCAAGGACCCCAGGGGGCTCTACGAGCAGTACTTC
cdr3_aa: CASSKDPRGLYEQYF

v_call: TRBV2
clone_size: .
d_call: .
j_call: TRBJ1-5
cdr3_nt: TGTGCCAGCAGTGAAGACCCGAGTAATAGCAATCAGCCCCAGCATTTT
cdr3_aa: CASSEDPSNSNQPQHF

v_call: TRBV4-1
clone_size: .
d_call: .
j_call: TRBJ2-7
cdr3_nt: TGCGCCAGCAGCCAAACAGTTGCCTACGAGCAGTACTTC
cdr3_aa: CASSQTVAYEQYF

v_call: TRBV7-3
clone_size: .
d_call: TRBD1
j_call: TRBJ1-1
cdr3_nt: TGTGCCAGCAGCACCAGTCCCCCGACAGGGAGCGGCACTGAAGCTTTCTTT
cdr3_aa: CASSTSPPTGSGTEAFF

v_call: TRBV7-2
clone_size: .
d_call: TRBD2
j_call: TRBJ2-7
cdr3_nt: TGTGCCAGCAGCCCCCCCCTAGCGGGAGCACCCGAGCAGTACTTC
cdr3_aa: CASSPPLAGAPEQYF

v_call: TRBV6-1
clone_size: .
d_call: .
j_call: TRBJ1-6
cdr3_nt: TGTGCCAGCAGTGAGGGGGGGAGGGGTTCACCCCTCCACTTT
cdr3_aa: CASSEGGRGSPLHF

v_call: TRBV2
clone_size: .
d_call: TRBD1
j_call: TRBJ1-5
cdr3_nt: TGTGCCAGCACCGATCTCCTGACAGGGAGCAATCAGCCCCAGCATTTT
cdr3_aa: CASTDLLTGSNQPQHF

v_call: TRBV7-8
clone_size: few
d_call: .
j_call: TRBJ1-6
cdr3_nt: TGTGCCAGCAGCTTAGTAGTTGGAGGCCTTGGGAATTCACCCCTCCACTTT
cdr3_aa: CASSLVVGGLGNSPLHF

v_call: TRBV19
clone_size: .
d_call: TRBD2
j_call: TRBJ2-7
cdr3_nt: TGTGCCAGTACCAAGGGTAGGGGAGGGTCCTACGAGCAGTACTTC
cdr3_aa: CASTKGRGGSYEQYF

v_call: TRBV30
clone_size: .
d_call: .
j_call: TRBJ1-5
cdr3_nt: TGTGCCTGGAGTGGGCAGGCCATTAGCAATCAGCCCCAGCATTTT
cdr3_aa: CAWSGQAISNQPQHF

v_call: TRBV6-5
clone_size: .
d_call: .
j_call: TRBJ2-1
cdr3_nt: TGTGCCAGCAGTCGACAGGTGGGTGTTGGTGAGCAGTTCTTC
cdr3_aa: CASSRQVGVGEQFF

v_call: TRBV7-9
clone_size: .
d_call: .
j_call: TRBJ2-7
cdr3_nt: TGTGCCAGCAGCTTATTAGTAGGAGAGCCTAACGAGCAGTACTTC
cdr3_aa: CASSLLVGEPNEQYF

v_call: TRBV18
clone_size: .
d_call: .
j_call: TRBJ2-7
cdr3_nt: TGTGCCAGCTCACAGACAGGGAGGGAGCAGTACTTC
cdr3_aa: CASSQTGREQYF

v_call: TRBV10-3
clone_size: .
d_call: .
j_call: TRBJ2-3
cdr3_nt: TGTGCCATCGTGGACAAGCCGAGCACAGATACGCAGTATTTT
cdr3_aa: CAIVDKPSTDTQYF

v_call: TRBV18
clone_size: .
d_call: TRBD1
j_call: TRBJ1-2
cdr3_nt: TGTGCCAGCTCACGCACCTCAGAAATTCCGGGACAGGGGTTCCATGGCTACACCTTC
cdr3_aa: CASSRTSEIPGQGFHGYTF

v_call: TRBV5-4
clone_size: .
d_call: TRBD2
j_call: TRBJ2-2
cdr3_nt: TGTGCCAGCAGCTTGGAGGCTAGCGGGGGGAACACCGGGGAGCTGTTTTTT
cdr3_aa: CASSLEASGGNTGELFF

v_call: TRBV20-1
clone_size: .
d_call: .
j_call: TRBJ2-7
cdr3_nt: TGCAGTGCTGCGGACTCCTACGAGCAGTACTTC
cdr3_aa: CSAADSYEQYF

v_call: TRBV5-1
clone_size: .
d_call: .
j_call: TRBJ2-2
cdr3_nt: TGCGCCAGCAGCCCGGTTGTCTCGAGTACCGGGGAGCTGTTTTTT
cdr3_aa: CASSPVVSSTGELFF

v_call: TRBV9
clone_size: once
d_call: TRBD2
j_call: TRBJ2-1
cdr3_nt: TGTGCCAGCAGCGCCGGACTAGCGGGGGGCGATGAGCAGTTCTTC
cdr3_aa: CASSAGLAGGDEQFF

v_call: TRBV7-2
clone_size: .
d_call: .
j_call: TRBJ2-7
cdr3_nt: TGTGCCAGCAGCCACAGTCTGTCCTACGAGCAGTACTTC
cdr3_aa: CASSHSLSYEQYF

v_call: TRBV7-9
clone_size: .
d_call: TRBD1
j_call: TRBJ1-4
cdr3_nt: TGTGCCAGCAGCTTAGTTTCGACAGGGAATGAAAAACTGTTTTTT
cdr3_aa: CASSLVSTGNEKLFF

v_call: TRBV18
clone_size: once
d_call: .
j_call: TRBJ2-1
cdr3_nt: TGTGCCAGCTCACTCGCCCAGGGCAATGAGCAGTTCTTC
cdr3_aa: CASSLAQGNEQFF

v_call: TRBV19
clone_size: .
d_call: .
j_call: TRBJ2-5
cdr3_nt: TGTGCCAGTAGTAGGAGGGGCAGGGGGCAAGAGACCCAGTACTTC
cdr3_aa: CASSRRGRGQETQYF

v_call: TRBV11-2
clone_size: .
d_call: .
j_call: TRBJ2-3
cdr3_nt: TGTGCCAGCAGCTTAGAGGACTACGGGACAGATACGCAGTATTTT
cdr3_aa: CASSLEDYGTDTQYF

v_call: TRBV9
clone_size: few
d_call: TRBD1
j_call: TRBJ2-5
cdr3_nt: TGTGCCAGCAGCGTAGGGGACAGTAAAGAGACCCAGTACTTC
cdr3_aa: CASSVGDSKETQYF

v_call: TRBV5-1
clone_size: .
d_call: .
j_call: TRBJ1-1
cdr3_nt: TGCGCCAGCACCGGGAACACTGAAGCTTTCTTT
cdr3_aa: CASTGNTEAFF

v_call: TRBV6-1
clone_size: .
d_call: TRBD1
j_call: TRBJ2-7
cdr3_nt: TGTGCCAGCAGTGGGGAATTGCCGGGACAGGACTCCTACGAGCAGTACTTC
cdr3_aa: CASSGELPGQDSYEQYF

v_call: TRBV7-2
clone_size: .
d_call: TRBD2
j_call: TRBJ2-7
cdr3_nt: TGTGCCAGCAGCCTCGGGGGGGGCGGGGACGAGCAGTACTTC
cdr3_aa: CASSLGGGGDEQYF

v_call: TRBV7-2
clone_size: .
d_call: TRBD1
j_call: TRBJ2-7
cdr3_nt: TGTGCCAGCAGCTTGCTGAGGGACAGCCTCTACGAGCAGTACTTC
cdr3_aa: CASSLLRDSLYEQYF

v_call: TRBV7-2
clone_size: .
d_call: .
j_call: TRBJ1-2
cdr3_nt: TGTGCCAGCAGCTTATTCGACAGGTTCTACACCTTC
cdr3_aa: CASSLFDRFYTF

v_call: TRBV6-6
clone_size: .
d_call: .
j_call: TRBJ2-7
cdr3_nt: TGTGCCAGCAGTTACTCGACAGCCTCCTACGAGCAGTACTTC
cdr3_aa: CASSYSTASYEQYF

v_call: TRBV19
clone_size: once
d_call: TRBD1
j_call: TRBJ2-5
cdr3_nt: TGTGCCACCGCGGACAGGGGGCAAGAGACCCAGTACTTC
cdr3_aa: CATADRGQETQYF

v_call: TRBV14
clone_size: .
d_call: .
j_call: TRBJ2-5
cdr3_nt: TGTGCCAGCAGCCGAGGATATCGGGAGACCCAGTACTTC
cdr3_aa: CASSRGYRETQYF

v_call: TRBV27
clone_size: .
d_call: .
j_call: TRBJ2-3
cdr3_nt: TGTGCCAGCAGTTTGCGGGGGTTGACAGGGGTCACAGATACGCAGTATTTT
cdr3_aa: CASSLRGLTGVTDTQYF

v_call: TRBV28
clone_size: .
d_call: .
j_call: TRBJ2-5
cdr3_nt: TGTGCCAGCAGTGTAAGCGACGATCAAGAGACCCAGTACTTC
cdr3_aa: CASSVSDDQETQYF

v_call: TRBV7-9
clone_size: .
d_call: .
j_call: TRBJ2-5
cdr3_nt: TGTGCCAGCAGCCCCCTGGCGGAGGCTGGCCAAGAGACCCAGTACTTC
cdr3_aa: CASSPLAEAGQETQYF

v_call: TRBV18
clone_size: .
d_call: .
j_call: TRBJ2-1
cdr3_nt: TGTGCCAGCTCACCACCGCGAAAAGGGGGTGAAAATGAGCAGTTCTTC
cdr3_aa: CASSPPRKGGENEQFF

v_call: TRBV5-6
clone_size: .
d_call: .
j_call: TRBJ2-7
cdr3_nt: TGTGCCAGCAGCTTTGGACAGTCCTTCGCTAGGCAGTACTTC
cdr3_aa: CASSFGQSFARQYF

v_call: TRBV5-4
clone_size: .
d_call: TRBD1
j_call: TRBJ1-6
cdr3_nt: TGTGCCAGCAGCTTAGACAGGGCCGGTAATTCACCCCTCCACTTT
cdr3_aa: CASSLDRAGNSPLHF